The 28 T cell receptor beta chains in this list originate from one sample, sequenced in a study of shared clonotypes between healthy human individuals. The table came from immunoSEQ multiplex PCR; TCRdb's copy has only in-frame clones and leaves some out. The profile covers about 1.5 million clones, with around 98% appearing a single time and roughly 0.42% taken by the ten largest. The specimen sequenced was naive CD4+ T cells sorted from blood. The subset: CD45RA+ positively selected. Receptors originate from a man aged 25-40 years in good health.

V usage is TRBV27 and J usage is TRBJ2-1, with TRBD2 as a possible D gene (6 bases). Germline V gene lookup returns CDR1 MNHEY and CDR2 SMNVEV (reference sequence). The CDR3 spans 16 residues. V was shortened by 5 bases and J by 9 bases, with 23 bases between the two germline ends. The CDR3 DNA is TGTGCCAGCAGTCAACCCGGGGGACCCCGGGGAGGTGAGCAGTTCTTC. Its protein is CASSQPGGPRGGEQFF.

V gene TRBV28 combines with J gene TRBJ2-7; weak D call: TRBD2 (7 bases). The V gene lost 2 bases and the J gene lost 4 bases, with 18 bases spanning the gap. This CDR3 has 16 amino acids. Germline CDR1 reads MDHEN; CDR2 reads SYDVKM. The CDR3 DNA sequence: TGTGCCAGCAGTTTAATGGGGGGGCCGCCTTCTTACGAGCAGTACTTC. Translation: CASSLMGGPPSYEQYF. Combining the CDR3 with reference TRBV28 and TRBJ2-7 gives the whole variable domain DVKVTQSSRYLVKRTGEKVFLECVQDMDHENMFWYRQDPGLGLRLIYFSYDVKMKEKGDIPEGYSVSREKKERFSLILESASTNQTSMYLCASSLMGGPPSYEQYFGPGTRLTVT.

The chain uses TRBV18 and TRBJ1-5, with TRBD1 matching over 7 bases. V lost 3 bases and J lost 4; bases outside the gene matches: 3. The CDR3 runs 14 residues. In germline, CDR1 is KGHSH, CDR2 LQKENI. Here the CDR3 reads CASSPGQQNQPQHF. CDR3 DNA sequence: TGTGCCAGCTCACCGGGACAGCAGAATCAGCCCCAGCATTTT.

CDR3 region: CASSQTGSLIGYTF. CDR3 DNA sequence: TGTGCCAGCAGCCAGACAGGGTCCCTTATCGGCTACACCTTC. The V and J genes are TRBV14 and TRBJ1-2; TRBD1 aligns across 7 bases. V lost 3 bases to trimming and J lost 8 bases; unmatched junction nucleotides: 9. CDR3 size: 14 residues. The germline V gene has CDR1 SGHDN and CDR2 FVKESK.

V gene TRBV7-8 combines with J gene TRBJ2-7; D unresolved. Trimming cost V 1 base and J 3 bases, with 13 bases left between them. This CDR3 has 15 residues. Germline CDR1 and CDR2: SGHVS and FQNEAQ. In nucleotides, the CDR3 is TGTGCCAGCAGCTTAGGGCAGGTGGGGTTCTACGAGCAGTACTTC. Residues: CASSLGQVGFYEQYF. The variable domain in full, with the rest retrieved from reference TRBV7-8 and TRBJ2-7, is GAGVSQSPRYKVAKRGQDVALRCDPISGHVSLFWYQQALGQGPEFLTYFQNEAQLDKSGLPSDRFFAERPEGSVSTLKIQRTQQEDSAVYLCASSLGQVGFYEQYFGPGTRLTVT.

This chain uses TRBV7-6 with TRBJ2-7; D uncertain. CDR3 length: 17 amino acids. The ends were cut back, 0 bases at V and 5 bases at J, with 20 bases in the middle. Germline CDR1 is SGHVS and CDR2 is FNYEAQ. The CDR3 protein is CASSLAGPRVREDEQYF. The DNA of the CDR3 is TGTGCCAGCAGCTTAGCGGGCCCCCGAGTTCGAGAGGACGAGCAGTACTTC.

The J gene is TRBJ1-1, the V gene TRBV6-4, with D tentatively TRBD1 (5 bases). The CDR3 runs to 14 residues. The germline V gene encodes CDR1 MRHNA and CDR2 SNTAGT. Trimming shortened V by 5 bases and J by 7 bases, and 17 bases separated the two germline ends. CDR3 loop: CASSPNRRPGEAFF. The DNA for the CDR3 is TGTGCCAGCAGTCCTAACAGGAGACCGGGTGAAGCTTTCTTT.

The gene calls are TRBV18 and TRBJ2-2; the D gene could be TRBD1 or TRBD2 (5 bases each). There are 16 residues in the CDR3. CDR1 KGHSH and CDR2 LQKENI come from the germline V gene. Trimming pared 0 bases from V and 3 bases from J, leaving 11 bases between. For the CDR3, the DNA is TGTGCCAGCTCACCACCGGGGCGGGCTCACACCGGGGAGCTGTTTTTT. Translating gives CASSPPGRAHTGELFF.

V is TRBV7-2 and J is TRBJ1-2, with 7 bases identical to TRBD1. This CDR3 region has 15 residues. V gave up 4 bases and J gave up 2 bases; unmatched junction bases: 7. The germline gives CDR1 SGHTA, CDR2 FQGNSA. The CDR3 DNA follows: TGTGCCAGCAGCTGGCGGGCAGGGGGGAACTATGGCTACACCTTC. Protein sequence: CASSWRAGGNYGYTF.

J is TRBJ2-3 and V is TRBV5-1; D ambiguous. Trimming pared 2 bases from V and 6 bases from J, leaving 7 bases between. CDR1 is SGHRS, CDR2 YFSETQ, per germline. The CDR3 spans 12 residues. CDR3 sequence (DNA): TGCGCCAGCAGCTTTGACCGGGATACGCAGTATTTT. This encodes CASSFDRDTQYF.

The chain recombines TRBV28 with TRBJ2-2, with TRBD2 matching over 10 bases. The CDR3 consists of 16 residues. V was pared by 2 bases and J by 7 bases, with 7 bases of the junction left unmatched. In germline, CDR1 is MDHEN, CDR2 SYDVKM. The CDR3, as DNA: TGTGCCAGCAGTTTACGAGCGGGAGGGCGGAGCGGGGAGCTGTTTTTT. Its protein product is CASSLRAGGRSGELFF. Full variable domain (missing parts from reference TRBV28 and TRBJ2-2): DVKVTQSSRYLVKRTGEKVFLECVQDMDHENMFWYRQDPGLGLRLIYFSYDVKMKEKGDIPEGYSVSREKKERFSLILESASTNQTSMYLCASSLRAGGRSGELFFGEGSRLTVL.

The chain recombines TRBV2 with TRBJ2-3; D unclear. Germline assignment: CDR1 SNHLY and CDR2 FYNNEI. This CDR3 has 15 residues. V dropped 4 bases and J dropped 0 bases, with 11 bases sitting between them. The CDR3 DNA sequence: TGTGCCAGCAGTGGCGTCGGCTACAGCACAGATACGCAGTATTTT. It translates to CASSGVGYSTDTQYF.

This rearrangement joins TRBV5-6 to TRBJ2-7; TRBD2 aligns across 8 bases. The ends lost 4 bases at V and 4 bases at J; junction bases unmatched: 13. The germline V gene has CDR1 SGHDT and CDR2 YYEEEE. This CDR3 spans 16 amino acids. CDR3 residues: CASSLRLLPGGYEQYF. In DNA form, the CDR3 reads TGTGCCAGCAGCCTCCGACTGTTGCCGGGGGGGTACGAGCAGTACTTC.

The chain recombines TRBV15 with TRBJ2-5; 8 nucleotides align to TRBD2. After removal of 0 bases from V and 1 base from J, the junction contained 10 bases not matched to a gene. Germline loops: CDR1 LNHNV, CDR2 YYDKDF (reference sequence). There are 18 residues in the CDR3. CDR3 in amino acids: CATSRDLRTSNFQETQYF. The CDR3 nucleotides are TGTGCCACCAGCAGAGATTTGCGGACTAGCAATTTCCAAGAGACCCAGTACTTC.

V gene TRBV28 combines with J gene TRBJ2-5; 7 positions match TRBD2. This CDR3 is 13 amino acids long. V was pared by 7 bases and J by 4 bases, with 6 bases of the junction left unmatched. The germline V gene encodes CDR1 MDHEN and CDR2 SYDVKM. CDR3 protein: CASMGGVGETQYF. DNA of the CDR3: TGTGCCAGCATGGGGGGGGTTGGAGAGACCCAGTACTTC.

This chain uses TRBV11-2 with TRBJ2-7; unclear D gene. Germline V lookup: CDR1 SGHAT, CDR2 FQNNGV. CDR3 length: 15 residues. V lost 0 bases and J lost 0, with 9 bases in between. Here the CDR3 DNA reads TGTGCCAGCAGCTTAGACGACCGAAGCTCCTACGAGCAGTACTTC. It encodes CASSLDDRSSYEQYF.

V usage is TRBV9 and J usage is TRBJ1-1; D is unresolved. CDR3 length equals 14 residues. V lost 5 bases, J lost 1 base, and 12 bases lay in between. Germline assignment: CDR1 SGDLS and CDR2 YYNGEE. As DNA, the CDR3 is TGTGCCAGCAGTCCCCTTGGCCCGAACACTGAAGCTTTCTTT. Translation: CASSPLGPNTEAFF.

V and J are TRBV18 and TRBJ1-4; possibly TRBD1 for D (5 bases). The V and J ends lost 3 bases and 2 bases respectively, with 10 bases between them. The V gene's germline CDR1 is KGHSH and CDR2 LQKENI. The CDR3 covers 15 residues. The CDR3 nucleotides are TGTGCCAGCTCACCCTCAGGGATTACTAATGAAAAACTGTTTTTT. Amino acids: CASSPSGITNEKLFF.

Only one count was recorded for this clone. The V gene is TRBV9, the J gene TRBJ2-7; possibly TRBD1 for D (5 bases). The germline CDR1 and CDR2 sequences are SGDLS and YYNGEE. With 0 bases removed from V and 5 bases from J, the gap between germline ends came to 30 bases. CDR3 length equals 20 residues. CDR3 bases: TGTGCCAGCAGCGTAGTCAGGCTCTCAGGGCGGTTCCTGACTGATAACGAGCAGTACTTC. The encoded protein is CASSVVRLSGRFLTDNEQYF.

V and J are TRBV5-1 and TRBJ2-7, with TRBD2 identical over 8 bases. The germline V gene encodes CDR1 SGHRS and CDR2 YFSETQ. CDR3 size: 16 residues. The junction had 9 bases not matched to a gene; V was cut back by 4 bases and J by 0 bases. CDR3 amino acids: CASSHGRGASSYEQYF. The CDR3 nucleotides are TGCGCCAGCAGCCACGGGAGGGGCGCAAGCTCCTACGAGCAGTACTTC.

This chain links TRBV5-6 with TRBJ2-3; TRBD2 might be the D (6 bases). Germline V gives CDR1 SGHDT, CDR2 YYEEEE. There are 18 residues in the CDR3. The V end lost 4 bases, the J end lost 2 bases, and 23 bases lay between the germline ends. DNA for the CDR3: TGTGCCAGCAGCCTAAAAGAGGACTACATTACACTCACAGATACGCAGTATTTT. Translated, it gives CASSLKEDYITLTDTQYF.

This chain links TRBV11-2 with TRBJ2-1; 10 nucleotides line up with TRBD2. CDR3 length: 19 residues. With V trimmed by 1 base and J by 4 bases, 13 bases remained unmatched. Germline V gives CDR1 SGHAT, CDR2 FQNNGV. CDR3 sequence reads: CASSLGSFWSGRVYNEQFF. In DNA form, the CDR3 reads TGTGCCAGCAGCTTAGGGTCCTTTTGGAGCGGGAGGGTATACAATGAGCAGTTCTTC.

Here the CDR3 DNA reads TGTGCCAGCTCACCTTTAGACGTATCCTACAATGAGCAGTTCTTC. Protein: CASSPLDVSYNEQFF. The V and J genes are TRBV18 and TRBJ2-1; D is unresolved. The CDR3 loop spans 15 amino acids. The V gene's germline CDR1 is KGHSH and CDR2 LQKENI. Trimming cost V 3 bases and J 1 base, with 10 bases left between them.

The CDR3 loop is CASSWTSGVSSYNEQFF. DNA of the CDR3: TGTGCCAGCAGCTGGACTAGCGGGGTTAGCTCCTACAATGAGCAGTTCTTC. The chain has TRBV12-1 and TRBJ2-1; the D call of TRBD2 is as the table states it, not checked on the DNA. TRBV12-1 is deemed a pseudogene. CDR3 size: 17 residues.

The chain joins TRBV21-1 to TRBJ1-1; TRBD1 reflects the table's D call only, with no check against the DNA. TRBV21-1 is shown as a pseudogene. CDR3 size: 14 residues. CDR3 amino acids: CASSKGGQGTEAFF. The CDR3, as DNA: TGTGCCAGCAGCAAAGGGGGACAGGGAACTGAAGCTTTCTTT.

This chain connects TRBV18 to TRBJ1-1; the D is unclear. This CDR3 contains 13 residues. Trimming shortened V by 5 bases and J by 0 bases, and 7 bases separated the two germline ends. CDR1 is KGHSH, CDR2 LQKENI, per germline. The CDR3 here is CASSSFMNTEAFF. CDR3 DNA sequence: TGTGCCAGCTCAAGTTTCATGAACACTGAAGCTTTCTTT.

Worth noting for this clone: Germline is not matched at one junction end, which may reflect a read error. The V and J genes are TRBV7-7 and TRBJ2-7; 7 nucleotides agree with TRBD2. CDR1 SSHAT and CDR2 FNYEAQ come from the germline V gene (reference sequence). CDR3 size: 14 residues. As DNA, the CDR3 is TGTGCTAGCAGCACCAGGCCGGGGGAGGGCGAGCAGTACTTC. Translation: CASSTRPGEGEQYF.

The chain is built from TRBV14 and TRBJ2-1, with 13 bases matching TRBD2. The CDR3 totals 15 residues. Trimming at V came to 4 bases and at J to 6 bases, leaving 3 bases not matched to a gene. Germline V CDR1 and CDR2: SGHDN, FVKESK. DNA for the CDR3: TGTGCCAGCAGCCGCGGACTAGCGGGAGTCAATGAGCAGTTCTTC. Protein product: CASSRGLAGVNEQFF.